Below, one T cell receptor (beta chain) is given with its context. These data originate in a study of blood T cell repertoires in COVID-19. Study-level information: Spain, Italy and the United States supplied samples that represented acute and convalescent COVID-19. PBMCs, B-cell-depleted T cells, or T cells were the source of the cDNA or gDNA that made up the material.

Per the authors' pipeline: Researchers report that nucleated cell counts were estimated from reference gene primer amplification. This table comes from immunoSEQ multiplex PCR, and its TCRdb copy is limited to in-frame clones, with some not included. D and trimming come from the DNA, and the V and J calls and clone size come from that table. In the table there are some 180,000 clones, more than 70% of which are singletons. From germline, CDR1 is MNHEY and CDR2 SMNVEV (reference sequence). V shed 0 bases, J shed 6 bases, and the junction held 7 bases outside the gene matches. The CDR3 has 16 amino acids.

This chain links TRBV27 with TRBJ1-1; 10 nucleotides align to TRBD1. The sample was peripheral blood. The source of this sequence is a woman aged 55 to 70 with acute or convalescent COVID-19. The CDR3 loop reads CASSLSRGQGSSEAFF. The DNA of the CDR3 is TGTGCCAGCAGTTTATCAAGGGGACAGGGGAGCTCTGAAGCTTTCTTT.